Here is one TCR beta chain with its context. Its specificity is not known. The CDR3 does not close with the conserved phenylalanine or tryptophan, likely indicating a read error. Because the CDR3's place on the DNA is in doubt, the DNA is left out and the CDR3 is given as listed by TCRdb. For repertoire sequencing, the TCR beta CDR3 regions were amplified from RNA transcripts. The first round was an RT-PCR with HTBI primers, and the second round was a multiplex PCR. TCRdb reprocessed the multiplex PCR reads via MiXCR and lists one record per CDR3 protein. The data hold about 620,000 distinct CDR3 sequences, with over 20% observed a single time. Patients in the hyperthyroidism group, adults aged 18 to 65, were newly diagnosed, under 2 months' duration. Out of around 10 ml of fresh peripheral blood, PBMCs were obtained. These data originate in a study of Graves' ophthalmopathy and Graves' hyperthyroidism. The study's findings and limits: A model of 13 signatures distinguished ophthalmopathy from stable hyperthyroidism at under 90% sensitivity and roughly 81% specificity.

Germline CDR1 is LGHDT and CDR2 is YNNKEL (reference sequence). The CDR3 totals 17 residues, both ends included. The V and J genes are TRBV3-1 and TRBJ2-6; TRBD1 is taken as the D call from the table, unchecked against the DNA. This clonotype was obtained from a woman younger than 35 with stable Graves' hyperthyroidism. Some clones in this sample may be carry-over from other donors' samples. The source material was peripheral blood. This CDR3 reads CASSLLSGEAGANVLRV.